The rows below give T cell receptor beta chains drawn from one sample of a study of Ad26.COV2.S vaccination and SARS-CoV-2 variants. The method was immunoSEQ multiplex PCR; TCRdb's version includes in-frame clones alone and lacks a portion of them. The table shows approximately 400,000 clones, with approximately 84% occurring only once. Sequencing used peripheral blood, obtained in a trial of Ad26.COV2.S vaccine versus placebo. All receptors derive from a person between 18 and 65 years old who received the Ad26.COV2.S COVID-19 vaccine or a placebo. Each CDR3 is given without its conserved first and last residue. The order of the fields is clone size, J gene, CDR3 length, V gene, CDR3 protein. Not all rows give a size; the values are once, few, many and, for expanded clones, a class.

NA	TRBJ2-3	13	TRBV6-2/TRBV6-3	ASSLRTGSTDTQY
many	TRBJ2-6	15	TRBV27	ASSLSTIGSGANVLT
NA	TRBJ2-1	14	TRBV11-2	ASSSLPGGINNEQF
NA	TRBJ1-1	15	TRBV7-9	ASSLRAGIVMNTEAF
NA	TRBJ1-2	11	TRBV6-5	ASSYNRGGGYT
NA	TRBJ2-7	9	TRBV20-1	SARGSTEQY
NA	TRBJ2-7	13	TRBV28	ASSTPSGNSYEQY
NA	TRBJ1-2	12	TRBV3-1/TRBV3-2	ASSRGTGNYGYT
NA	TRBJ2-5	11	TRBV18	ASSPQGEETQY
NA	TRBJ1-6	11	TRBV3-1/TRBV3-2	ASSQGHNSPLH
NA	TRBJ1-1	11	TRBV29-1	SVETGWDTEAF
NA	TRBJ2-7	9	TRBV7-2	ASSDVYEQY
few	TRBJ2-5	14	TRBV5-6	ASSWSGRASFETQY
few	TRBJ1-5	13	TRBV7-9	ASSPRGLVNQPQH
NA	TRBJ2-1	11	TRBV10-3	AIREPVQHEQF
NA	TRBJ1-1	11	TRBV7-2	ASSLQIFTEAF
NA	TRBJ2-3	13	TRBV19	ASSLGGSSSDTQY
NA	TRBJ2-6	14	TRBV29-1	SAGQGAFSGANVLT
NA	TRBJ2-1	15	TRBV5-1	ASSLSLTKSSYNEQF
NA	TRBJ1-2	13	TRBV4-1	ASSQDGGTYYGYT
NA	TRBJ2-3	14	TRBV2	ASSFITSGGTDTQY
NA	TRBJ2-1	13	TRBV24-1	APRDGKWSYNEQF
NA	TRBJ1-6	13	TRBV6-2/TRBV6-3	ASSLQSSYNSPLH
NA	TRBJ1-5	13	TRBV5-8	ASTTGGYSNQPQH
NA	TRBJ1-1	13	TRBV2	ASSVEGIQNTEAF
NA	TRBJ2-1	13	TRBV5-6	ASSLPGGSYNEQF
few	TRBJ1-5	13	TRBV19	ASSGTGRSNQPQH
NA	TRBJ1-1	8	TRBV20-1	SAGGQGAF
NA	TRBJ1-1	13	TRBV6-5	ASTGTVAGNTEAF
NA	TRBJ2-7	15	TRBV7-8	ASSPQLGGEPHSEQY
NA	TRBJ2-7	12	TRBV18	ASSLPGTPNEQY
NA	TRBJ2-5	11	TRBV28	ASRIGIEETQY
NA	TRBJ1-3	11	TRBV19	ASSIVSGNTIY